This T cell receptor beta chain is from a study of regulatory T cells in long-lasting Graves disease. The time point is: newly diagnosed GD, antithyroid drugs for less than 3 months. PBMC RNA was the source of the TCR library. As regards this clonotype: Because the CDR3 is missing its conserved closing phenylalanine or tryptophan, this is likely a read error.

The CDR3 is 15 residues long. Per germline, CDR1 MDHEN and CDR2 SYDVKM. Trimming took 3 bases from V and 6 from J; bases not matched to a gene: 8. According to the study, TCR beta libraries were built with iRepertoire HTBI primers and CDR3-region Arm-PCR. MiXCR, applied by TCRdb to the multiplex PCR reads, yields one record per CDR3 protein. The table shows 350,000 to 550,000 distinct CDR3 sequences, with about a sixth occurring only once. These sequences were also reported in another study, on T cells in Graves' hyperthyroidism and ophthalmopathy.

This material consisted of peripheral blood mononuclear cells (PBMCs), taken at new diagnosis, from a patient treated with antithyroid drugs. The chain links TRBV28 to TRBJ1-2, with 9 bases lining up with TRBD1. The sequence derives from a woman between 18 and 29 years old with Graves disease. The CDR3 reads CASSLAPGQGHGYTL. Written as DNA, the CDR3 is TGTGCCAGCAGTTTGGCCCCGGGACAGGGCCATGGCTACACCCTC.